Shown below are 25 T cell receptor beta chains from a single sample sequenced in a study of OX40 agonist ivuxolimab in advanced cancers. The protocol was immunoSEQ multiplex PCR, while the TCRdb copy is restricted to in-frame clones and leaves out a portion. The repertoire holds roughly 28,000 clones, with 75% to 90% as singletons. The specimen was CD4+ or CD8+ T cells sorted from blood, collected in a trial of the OX40 agonist ivuxolimab. The receptors originated from an adult with an advanced solid tumor such as melanoma, head and neck, liver or kidney cancer.

This clone showed up just once. The J gene is TRBJ1-1, the V gene TRBV6-5, with D possibly matching TRBD1 (5 bases). CDR3 length equals 13 residues. Germline V gives CDR1 MNHEY, CDR2 SVGAGI. The V gene lost 5 bases and the J gene lost 1 base, with 8 bases spanning the gap. This chain's CDR3 is CASSEGENTEAFF. CDR3 nucleotide sequence: TGTGCCAGCAGTGAAGGGGAGAACACTGAAGCTTTCTTT.

The chain combines TRBV28 with TRBJ2-7; 11 positions match TRBD2. The CDR3 has 14 residues. CDR1 is MDHEN, CDR2 SYDVKM, per germline. The V and J ends lost 6 bases and 2 bases, in that order; junction bases with no gene match: 3. The CDR3: CASSLLAGAYEQYF. The CDR3 nucleotides read TGTGCCAGCAGCCTACTAGCGGGAGCCTACGAGCAGTACTTC.

This clone is categorized as large. J is TRBJ2-7 and V is TRBV4-3; D is unclear. Looked up from germline, CDR1 is LGHNA and CDR2 is YSLEER. The CDR3 consists of 15 residues. V gave up 0 bases and J gave up 0 bases, with 9 bases separating them. The chain's CDR3 is CASSQEPASSYEQYF. The CDR3 coding sequence is TGCGCCAGCAGCCAAGAGCCGGCTAGCTCCTACGAGCAGTACTTC.

The chain couples TRBV19 to TRBJ2-7; D is perhaps TRBD1 (8 bases). From germline, CDR1 is LNHDA and CDR2 SQIVND (reference sequence). The CDR3 totals 18 residues. V shed 2 bases and J shed 3 bases, with 23 bases lying between them. CDR3 bases: TGTGCCAGTAGTATAATGGTCAGGGGGCTAGGCGGGGGCTACGAGCAGTACTTC. Its translation is CASSIMVRGLGGGYEQYF.

The chain is built from TRBV4-2 and TRBJ2-7; D is uncertain. The germline V and J ends were trimmed by 0 bases and 7 bases, with 4 bases remaining between them. The CDR3 consists of 11 residues. Germline values: CDR1 LGHNA, CDR2 YNFKEQ. CDR3 sequence: CASSQDREQYF. DNA for the CDR3: TGTGCCAGCAGCCAAGACCGGGAGCAGTACTTC.

V gene TRBV1 combines with J gene TRBJ2-5; TRBD2, the table's D call, was not compared with the DNA. TRBV1 is given as a pseudogene. This CDR3 spans 15 amino acids. CDR3 loop: CTSSRRREDQETQYF. The DNA of the CDR3 is TGCACCAGCAGCCGACGGCGGGAGGACCAAGAGACCCAGTACTTC.

This chain connects TRBV9 to TRBJ2-3; 8 nucleotides align to TRBD2. The V and J ends lost 2 bases and 1 base, in that order; junction bases with no gene match: 6. There are 16 residues in the CDR3. Germline CDR1 SGDLS, CDR2 YYNGEE. The CDR3 is CASSVLAGTRTDTQYF. In DNA, the CDR3 is TGTGCCAGCAGCGTTCTAGCGGGCACCCGCACAGATACGCAGTATTTT.

The chain links TRBV25-1 to TRBJ1-1; no clear D gene. There are 12 residues in the CDR3. Trimming shortened V by 6 bases and J by 0 bases, and 5 bases separated the two germline ends. Germline CDR1 is MGHDK and CDR2 is SYGVNS. CDR3 sequence reads: CASRGMNTEAFF. The CDR3 coding sequence is TGTGCCAGCAGGGGTATGAACACTGAAGCTTTCTTT.

The J gene is TRBJ2-2, the V gene TRBV5-5; 7 nucleotides agree with TRBD2. Trimming removed 2 bases from V and 0 bases from J; junction bases left unmatched: 4. Germline V gene lookup returns CDR1 SGHKS and CDR2 YYEKEE (reference sequence). CDR3 size: 16 residues. The CDR3 is CASSFDGRSNTGELFF. The CDR3 DNA follows: TGTGCCAGCAGCTTTGACGGGAGGTCGAACACCGGGGAGCTGTTTTTT.

This chain links TRBV6-1 with TRBJ2-7; a possible D gene is TRBD2 (5 bases). Trimming left V 4 bases short and J 4 bases short, with 8 bases between. The CDR3 covers 12 residues. Per germline, CDR1 MNHNS and CDR2 SASEGT. The CDR3, as DNA: TGTGCCAGCAGTGCAGGCGGGTACGAGCAGTACTTC. Translating gives CASSAGGYEQYF.

The chain joins TRBV27 to TRBJ2-3, with D hard to call. The CDR3 is 11 residues long. Germline V gene data show CDR1 as MNHEY and CDR2 as SMNVEV (reference sequence). V was pared by 4 bases and J by 2 bases, with 1 base between. CDR3 residues: CASSSTDTQYF. The CDR3 bases are TGTGCCAGCAGTTCCACAGATACGCAGTATTTT.

This clone was seen a handful of times. This chain joins TRBV23-1 and TRBJ1-2; possible D gene TRBD1, 5 bases. TRBV23-1 is an open reading frame, and its role is uncertain. V dropped 10 bases and J dropped 8 bases, with 20 bases sitting between them. The CDR3 loop spans 13 amino acids. The CDR3, as DNA: TGCGCCACCCCTCAGAGGGACGGAAAAGGCTACACCTTC. This sequence encodes CATPQRDGKGYTF.

This chain uses TRBV2 with TRBJ2-5; 12 bases line up with TRBD2. CDR1 and CDR2 from the germline V gene are SNHLY and FYNNEI. The CDR3 runs 16 residues. Trimming at V came to 4 bases and at J to 5 bases, leaving 8 bases not matched to a gene. CDR3 region: CASSGRWTSGDETQYF. DNA of the CDR3: TGTGCCAGCAGTGGAAGATGGACTAGCGGGGATGAGACCCAGTACTTC. Full variable domain (remainder filled in from reference TRBV2 and TRBJ2-5): EPEVTQTPSHQVTQMGQEVILRCVPISNHLYFYWYRQILGQKVEFLVSFYNNEISEKSEIFDDQFSVERPDGSNFTLKIRSTKLEDSAMYFCASSGRWTSGDETQYFGPGTRLLVL.

This sequence joins TRBV19 and TRBJ2-7; no firm D call. The CDR3 contains 12 residues. V shed 1 base and J shed 6 bases, with 7 bases lying between them. The germline V gene encodes CDR1 LNHDA and CDR2 SQIVND (reference sequence). This CDR3 reads CASSIAGREQYF. The CDR3 DNA reads TGTGCCAGTAGTATAGCGGGTCGCGAGCAGTACTTC.

V usage is TRBV27 and J usage is TRBJ1-1; perhaps TRBD1 as D (6 bases). Germline V gives CDR1 MNHEY, CDR2 SMNVEV (reference sequence). There are 11 residues in the CDR3. V lost 4 bases, J lost 10 bases, and 10 bases lay in between. CDR3 nucleotides: TGTGCCAGCAGTTCAGTGACAGGAGCTTTCTTT. This codes for CASSSVTGAFF.

This clone occurred once. CDR3 sequence: CASSRAPPGLAPSTDTQYF. In DNA, the CDR3 is TGTGCCAGCAGCCGAGCGCCCCCGGGACTAGCGCCTAGCACAGATACGCAGTATTTT. The chain uses TRBV11-2 and TRBJ2-3; 10 bases are a match to TRBD2. Germline lookup yields CDR1 SGHAT and CDR2 FQNNGV. CDR3 length: 19 residues. V lost 5 bases to trimming and J lost 0 bases; unmatched junction nucleotides: 14.

This chain connects TRBV4-1 to TRBJ1-5; D remains unclear. Trimming removed 1 base at V and 7 bases at J, with 14 bases between. The CDR3 is 15 amino acids. CDR1 is MGHRA, CDR2 YSYEKL, per germline. The CDR3 nucleotides are TGCGCCAGCAGCCAAGTAAGGCTAGAGGGACAGCCCCAGCATTTT. The encoded protein is CASSQVRLEGQPQHF.

V and J are TRBV25-1 and TRBJ2-7; a weak D match, TRBD2 (6 bases). CDR1 MGHDK and CDR2 SYGVNS come from the germline V gene. This CDR3 contains 14 residues. The V gene lost 0 bases and the J gene lost 1 base, with 7 bases spanning the gap. Here the CDR3 reads CASSEYSGSYEQYF. The CDR3 DNA follows: TGTGCCAGCAGTGAATATAGCGGTTCCTACGAGCAGTACTTC.

The V call is TRBV4-3, the J call TRBJ2-3; 11 bases are a match to TRBD2. This CDR3 has 18 residues. Germline loops: CDR1 LGHNA, CDR2 YSLEER. J gave up 9 bases and V 1 base, and 15 bases lay outside the gene matches. CDR3 nucleotides: TGCGCCAGCAGCCAAGCATGGCAGGCTAGCGGGGGGAGAAAGACGCAGTATTTT. It translates to CASSQAWQASGGRKTQYF.

V gene TRBV30 combines with J gene TRBJ2-3, with 10 bases matching TRBD2. Germline CDR1 is GTSNPN and CDR2 is SVGIG (reference sequence). This CDR3 region has 17 residues. V gave up 2 bases and J gave up 2 bases; unmatched junction bases: 10. The CDR3 DNA sequence: TGTGCCTGGAGTCCCCCGAGAGCGGGGGGGGACACAGATACGCAGTATTTT. It is translated as CAWSPPRAGGDTDTQYF. Filled out from reference TRBV30 and TRBJ2-3, the complete variable domain reads SQTIHQWPATLVQPVGSPLSLECTVEGTSNPNLYWYRQAAGRGLQLLFYSVGIGQISSEVPQNLSASRPQDRQFILSSKKLLLSDSGFYLCAWSPPRAGGDTDTQYFGPGTRLTVL.

The chain has TRBV30 and TRBJ1-2, with a tentative D call TRBD1 (6 bases). Germline V CDR1 and CDR2: GTSNPN, SVGIG (reference sequence). CDR3 size: 14 residues. The V and J ends lost 7 bases and 1 base respectively, with 16 bases between them. The CDR3 sequence is CALDPRTVNYGYTF. The DNA of the CDR3 is TGTGCCTTGGACCCTCGGACAGTTAACTATGGCTACACCTTC.

This clone occurred a few times. CDR3 nucleotides: TGTGCCAGCACCCCGGGGACAGGGGAGTCCAATGAGCAGTTCTTC. Translating it yields CASTPGTGESNEQFF. The chain combines TRBV4-2 with TRBJ2-1; TRBD1 aligns across 10 bases. The junction had 9 bases not matched to a gene; V was cut back by 7 bases and J by 6 bases. The CDR3 is 15 residues long. CDR1 LGHNA and CDR2 YNFKEQ come from the germline V gene.

The chain has TRBV5-1 and TRBJ2-3, with D possibly matching TRBD2 (6 bases). The CDR3 is made up of 14 amino acids. The V end lost 0 bases, the J end lost 3 bases, and 8 bases lay between the germline ends. CDR1 is SGHRS and CDR2 is YFSETQ in the germline V gene. In DNA, the CDR3 is TGCGCCAGCAGCTTGGCGGGAGAGACAGATACGCAGTATTTT. Translation gives CASSLAGETDTQYF.

The chain joins TRBV19 to TRBJ1-6; D is unclear. The CDR3 has 14 residues. V shed 7 bases and J shed 3 bases, with 10 bases lying between them. Germline V gives CDR1 LNHDA, CDR2 SQIVND (reference sequence). CDR3 in amino acids: CASTHGLYNSPLHF. The CDR3 nucleotides are TGTGCCAGTACACACGGGCTCTATAATTCACCCCTCCACTTT.

V is TRBV28 and J is TRBJ2-3, with 7 bases matching TRBD1. Germline lookup yields CDR1 MDHEN and CDR2 SYDVKM. Trimming at V came to 6 bases and at J to 2 bases, leaving 8 bases not matched to a gene. The CDR3 has 15 amino acids. The CDR3 sequence: CASSQTTGFTDTQYF. The CDR3 DNA reads as TGTGCCAGCAGCCAAACGACAGGGTTCACAGATACGCAGTATTTT.